The present T cell receptor beta chain was sequenced within a study of cytomegalovirus exposure and HLA in healthy donors. Sampled while nominally healthy, donors likely had unrecorded immune exposures. The PCR used 60 Vbeta and 13 Jbeta primers. Profiling relied on immunoSEQ multiplex PCR, and the TCRdb table lists in-frame clones only, not all of them. The sample comprises 90,000 to 140,000 clones, roughly 80% of which are singletons, and 6.5% to 8.5% rests with the top ten. About this clone: What it binds is unknown.

Notes on the study in general: One variant, a missense change in DCLRE1C, was linked in a later analysis to TCR beta V- and J-gene trimming. Altogether, about 160 TCR beta chains were recorded as cytomegalovirus-associated.

Trimming removed 6 bases from V and 8 bases from J, with 16 bases in between. The CDR3 is made up of 14 amino acids. The germline V gene has CDR1 SGHTA and CDR2 FQGTGA. The genes are TRBV7-3 and TRBJ2-2, with D tentatively TRBD2 (5 bases). The specimen was PBMCs. The source is a man aged 25-45 years in good health and CMV-seropositive. The CDR3 is CASSSGVPSGELFF. The CDR3 nucleotides read TGTGCCAGCAGTTCCGGGGTCCCATCGGGGGAGCTGTTTTTT.